This TCR beta chain was identified during a study of cytomegalovirus exposure and HLA in healthy donors. Primers: 60 Vbeta forward and 13 Jbeta reverse. Data came from immunoSEQ multiplex PCR; TCRdb stores just in-frame clones and leaves some out. The table has around 200,000 clones, 86% seen once. Between the trimmed V and J ends, which lost 6 bases and 6 bases, there was a span of 15 bases. Germline loops: CDR1 KGHSH, CDR2 LQKENI. The CDR3 contains 14 residues. The chain joins TRBV18 to TRBJ1-5; D is perhaps TRBD1 (5 bases). This clonotype was sampled from a woman aged 30 to 39 in good health and CMV-seronegative. Specimen: PBMCs. The CDR3: CASSEDTSIQPQHF. The CDR3 bases are TGTGCCAGCTCCGAGGACACGTCCATTCAGCCCCAGCATTTT.